The entry below gives a single T cell receptor (beta chain) sequence along with its context. Its specificity is not known. All of the donors were Caucasians in good health. TCRdb re-analysed the 5' RACE reads in MiXCR, keeping a single row per CDR3 protein. Of around 300,000 distinct CDR3 sequences listed, about 8.3% were seen once; the top ten hold roughly 2.1%. These data come from a study of identical twins. Study conclusions and caveats: Excess sharing between twins was weaker in beta out-of-frame sequences.

CDR1 is ENHRY and CDR2 is SYGVKD in the germline V gene. The length of the CDR3 is 15 residues. Trimming at V came to 0 bases and at J to 9 bases, leaving 7 bases not matched to a gene. These sequences were also reported in another study, on yellow fever vaccine responses in identical twins.

The gene calls are TRBV10-3 and TRBJ2-1, with 8 bases that match TRBD2. The TCR sequence derives from a woman between 18 and 30 years old in good health. Sequencing was carried out using memory (CD45RO+) T cells sorted from blood. The CDR3 protein is CAISESSGGKGEQFF. In DNA form, the CDR3 reads TGTGCCATCAGTGAGTCTTCGGGGGGGAAGGGTGAGCAGTTCTTC.